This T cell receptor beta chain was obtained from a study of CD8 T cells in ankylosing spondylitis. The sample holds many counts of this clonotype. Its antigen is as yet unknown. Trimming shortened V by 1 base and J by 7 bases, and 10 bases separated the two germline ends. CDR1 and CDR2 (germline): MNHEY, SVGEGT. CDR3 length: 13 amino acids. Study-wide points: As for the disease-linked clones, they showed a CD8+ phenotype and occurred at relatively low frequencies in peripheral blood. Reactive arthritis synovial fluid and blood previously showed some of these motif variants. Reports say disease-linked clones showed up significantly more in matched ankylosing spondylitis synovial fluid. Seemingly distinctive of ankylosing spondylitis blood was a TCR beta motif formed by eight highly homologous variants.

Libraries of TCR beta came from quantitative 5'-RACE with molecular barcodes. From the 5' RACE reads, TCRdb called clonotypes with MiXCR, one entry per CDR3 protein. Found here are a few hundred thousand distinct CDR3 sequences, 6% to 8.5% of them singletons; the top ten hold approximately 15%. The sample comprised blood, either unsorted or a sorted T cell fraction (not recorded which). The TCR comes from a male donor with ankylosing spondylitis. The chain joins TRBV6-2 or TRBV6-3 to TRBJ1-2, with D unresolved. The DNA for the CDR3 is TGTGCCAGCAGTTACTGGGGTGCAGCTGGCTACACCTTC. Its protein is CASSYWGAAGYTF.